This entry lists 11 T cell receptor beta chains sequenced from one sample in a study of T-cell reconstitution after alpha-beta-depleted transplantation in children. Molecular barcoding with unique molecular identifiers was used for the TCRbeta library. MiXCR, run by TCRdb on the PCR reads, gives a single entry per CDR3 protein. The data show 550,000 to 800,000 distinct CDR3 sequences, around 13% seen once. Sequenced material: PBMCs, taken before TCRalphabeta/CD19-depleted stem cell transplant. All receptors come from a girl aged 2-15 years with congenital amegakaryocytic thrombocytopenia, due to receive a stem cell transplant.

This clonotype came up many times. The chain couples TRBV7-9 to TRBJ1-5; no firm D call. The CDR3 consists of 13 residues. Trimming pared 7 bases from V and 4 bases from J, leaving 11 bases between. Germline V CDR1 and CDR2: SEHNR, FQNEAQ (reference sequence). In DNA form, the CDR3 reads TGTGCCAGCACCCCTTCAGTAAATCAGCCCCAGCATTTT. Amino acid sequence: CASTPSVNQPQHF.

At least ten counts were recorded for this clonotype. V gene TRBV5-1 combines with J gene TRBJ1-4, with D unresolved. Trimming cost V 3 bases and J 5 bases, with 8 bases left between them. The CDR3 extends over 13 amino acids. Germline V gene data show CDR1 as SGHRS and CDR2 as YFSETQ. The CDR3 sequence: CASSSDPNEKLFF. For the CDR3, the DNA is TGCGCCAGCAGCTCCGACCCGAATGAAAAACTGTTTTTT.

This clonotype appeared many times. This chain links TRBV20-1 with TRBJ2-3; TRBD2 might be the D (6 bases). With 0 bases removed from V and 2 bases from J, the gap between germline ends came to 9 bases. The germline V gene encodes CDR1 DFQATT and CDR2 SNEGSKA (reference sequence). CDR3 size: 14 residues. The CDR3 DNA reads TGCAGTGCTAGAGAGGGCGGGAACACAGATACGCAGTATTTT. It encodes CSAREGGNTDTQYF.

This clonotype has a handful of counts. The rearrangement uses TRBV7-9 and TRBJ2-7, with D perhaps TRBD1 or TRBD2 (6 bases each). Trimming removed 5 bases from V and 4 bases from J, with 15 bases in between. The CDR3 covers 14 residues. Germline V gene lookup returns CDR1 SEHNR and CDR2 FQNEAQ (reference sequence). DNA of the CDR3: TGTGCCAGCAGCCCTGGGGGGCGCGCGTACGAGCAGTACTTC. Amino acid sequence: CASSPGGRAYEQYF.

The chain uses TRBV5-1 and TRBJ2-5, with 9 positions matching TRBD2. This CDR3 is built from 15 residues. Germline trimming cut 7 bases from V and 3 bases from J; bases unmatched to any gene: 10. Germline loops: CDR1 SGHRS, CDR2 YFSETQ. The CDR3, as DNA: TGCGCCAGCGCCGTTGATAGCGGGAGAGAAGAGACCCAGTACTTC. Translated: CASAVDSGREETQYF.

The table lists this clonotype with a few counts. This chain connects TRBV4-2 to TRBJ2-7; D is possibly TRBD1 or TRBD2 (5 bases each). CDR1 and CDR2 from the germline V gene are LGHNA and YNFKEQ. The CDR3 totals 15 residues. The ends were cut back, 0 bases at V and 3 bases at J, with 12 bases in the middle. The CDR3: CASSQERDELYEQYF. CDR3 in DNA: TGTGCCAGCAGCCAAGAAAGGGACGAACTCTACGAGCAGTACTTC.

The sample holds many counts of this clonotype. Written as DNA, the CDR3 is TGTGCCTCCTCAAGGGGATACACTGAAGCTTTCTTT. Protein: CASSRGYTEAFF. The rearrangement links TRBV7-9 to TRBJ1-1, with a weak D call TRBD1 (5 bases). CDR3 size: 12 residues. V lost 11 bases and J 3 bases, leaving 13 bases between the germline ends. Germline CDR1 reads SEHNR; CDR2 reads FQNEAQ (reference sequence).

This clonotype was counted many times. The V gene is TRBV20-1, the J gene TRBJ2-7; 7 nucleotides agree with TRBD2. The CDR3 runs 14 residues. The V gene end was trimmed by 2 bases and the J gene end by 2 bases; junction bases not matched to a gene: 6. Germline-derived CDR1 and CDR2 are DFQATT and SNEGSKA (reference sequence). The CDR3 DNA is TGCAGTGCTAGATTCCAGCGGGGCCCCTACGAGCAGTACTTC. Translating gives CSARFQRGPYEQYF.

This clonotype appeared a few times. The chain is built from TRBV12-3 or TRBV12-4 and TRBJ2-6; no firm D call. Trimming cost V 1 base and J 2 bases, with 6 bases left between them. There are 15 residues in the CDR3. CDR3 loop: CASSLGWTGANVLTF. DNA for the CDR3: TGTGCCAGCAGTTTAGGGTGGACTGGGGCCAACGTCCTGACTTTC.

This clonotype was recorded at least ten times. The chain uses TRBV10-3 and TRBJ2-3; D is perhaps TRBD2 (6 bases). CDR1 is ENHRY and CDR2 is SYGVKD in the germline V gene. Trimming took off 0 bases at V and 3 bases at J, with 10 bases between the two ends. The CDR3 covers 15 residues. CDR3 DNA sequence: TGTGCCATCAGTGAGTCGGAACTAGCTACAGATACGCAGTATTTT. Amino acid sequence: CAISESELATDTQYF.

This clonotype appeared many times. The rearrangement uses TRBV12-3 or TRBV12-4 and TRBJ2-3, with unresolved D. V lost 0 bases to trimming and J lost 6 bases, with 7 bases between them. This CDR3 has 13 amino acids. CDR3 coding DNA: TGTGCCAGCAGTTTAGCACCCCCGGATACGCAGTATTTT. This encodes CASSLAPPDTQYF.